This T cell receptor beta chain was identified in a study of shared clonotypes between healthy human individuals. The assay was immunoSEQ multiplex PCR, and TCRdb's table has in-frame clones only and misses some. The table lists roughly 2.2 million clones, approximately 95% of them singletons. The V gene end was trimmed by 2 bases and the J gene end by 9 bases; junction bases not matched to a gene: 12. This CDR3 spans 16 amino acids. Germline-derived CDR1 and CDR2 are SGHAT and FQNNGV. This chain links TRBV11-2 with TRBJ2-1; the match to TRBD2 covers 8 bases. This TCR came from a man between 18 and 35 years old in good health. Some clones in this sample may be carry-over from other donors' samples. Sequenced sample: naive CD4+ T cells from PBMCs. The subset denotes: CD45RA+ positively selected. In DNA form, the CDR3 reads TGTGCCAGCAGCTTACCCCACGGGAGGGCCCTCGGTGAGCAGTTCTTC. Its translation is CASSLPHGRALGEQFF.